This is a list of T cell receptor beta chains from one sample in a study of blood T cell repertoires in COVID-19. Repertoires were generated with immunoSEQ multiplex PCR, while TCRdb's copy carries only in-frame clones and drops some. The sample consists of 120,000 to 150,000 clones, roughly 78% of them appearing once. The sample comprised peripheral blood. These receptors were taken from a human donor with acute or convalescent COVID-19. The donor label of this sample is uncertain. CDR3s include the opening cysteine and the closing phenylalanine or tryptophan. The D gene is left open where the match is weak. Not every row has a clone size; where given, it reads once, few, many or a size class.

cdr3_aa cdr3_nt d_call j_call clone_size v_call
CASSEVSGLDTEAFF TGTGCCAGCAGTGAAGTTAGCGGGTTGGACACTGAAGCTTTCTTT NA TRBJ1-1 NA TRBV2
CASSRIVGTGEQYF TGTGCCAGCAGCCGGATAGTGGGAACAGGCGAGCAGTACTTC NA TRBJ2-7 NA TRBV13
CASSYLTGGDTEAFF TGTGCCAGCAGTTACCTTACAGGGGGCGACACTGAAGCTTTCTTT TRBD1 TRBJ1-1 NA TRBV6-5
CASSERVTRTYEQYF TGTGCCAGCAGTGAAAGGGTGACTAGGACCTACGAGCAGTACTTC NA TRBJ2-7 few TRBV2
CASSHRQGAGLSNSPLHF TGTGCCAGCAGTCATAGACAGGGGGCTGGTCTCTCTAATTCACCCCTCCACTTT TRBD1 TRBJ1-6 few TRBV6-2/TRBV6-3
CSVAGERARAEAFF TGCAGCGTCGCGGGGGAGAGGGCCAGGGCTGAAGCTTTCTTT NA TRBJ1-1 NA TRBV29-1
CASKRRDRDHEQYF TGTGCCTCAAAGAGGCGAGACAGGGACCACGAGCAGTACTTC TRBD1 TRBJ2-7 NA TRBV10-3
CAWSSPRITGELFF TGTGCCTGGAGTTCCCCGCGAATAACCGGGGAGCTGTTTTTT NA TRBJ2-2 NA TRBV30
CASKAPGIRNQPQHF TGTGCCAGCAAGGCGCCAGGTATACGCAATCAGCCCCAGCATTTT NA TRBJ1-5 NA TRBV6-5
CASSLGSRSYGANYGYTF TGTGCCAGCAGCTTGGGAAGTCGGTCGTACGGAGCCAACTATGGCTACACCTTC NA TRBJ1-2 NA TRBV5-4
CASSLSPDEQFF TGTGCCAGCAGCCTCTCTCCGGATGAGCAGTTCTTC NA TRBJ2-1 NA TRBV9